The 18 T cell receptor beta chains presented below share a single source sample, sequenced in a study of blood T cell repertoires in COVID-19. Only in-frame clones appear in the TCRdb table, and some are missing; sequencing was by immunoSEQ multiplex PCR. The sample lists 200,000 to 250,000 clones, under 85% occurring once. Sequenced sample: peripheral blood. All receptors come from a woman between 40 and 55 years old with active or convalescent COVID-19.

The chain couples TRBV10-3 to TRBJ1-4, with D possibly matching TRBD1 (5 bases). Germline V gene lookup returns CDR1 ENHRY and CDR2 SYGVKD. CDR3 length: 12 residues. The V gene lost 5 bases and the J gene lost 6 bases, with 7 bases spanning the gap. Here the CDR3 DNA reads TGTGCCATCAGTCCGGGGGATGAAAAACTGTTTTTT. Amino acids: CAISPGDEKLFF.

The V call is TRBV5-5, the J call TRBJ2-1; TRBD2 aligns across 12 bases. Germline CDR1 and CDR2: SGHKS and YYEKEE (reference sequence). The CDR3 runs 18 residues. V lost 0 bases and J lost 0; bases outside the gene matches: 4. The CDR3 coding sequence is TGTGCCAGCAGCTTGGCCCCTAGCGGGGGGGGCTCCTACAATGAGCAGTTCTTC. It specifies CASSLAPSGGGSYNEQFF.

This chain joins TRBV10-2 and TRBJ2-1; TRBD2 matches at 10 bases. The CDR3 totals 14 residues. Germline values: CDR1 WSHSY, CDR2 SAAADI. The ends lost 5 bases at V and 8 bases at J; junction bases unmatched: 6. The CDR3 spells CASSLAGGPHEQFF. CDR3 DNA: TGCGCCAGCAGTTTAGCGGGGGGCCCCCATGAGCAGTTCTTC.

The rearrangement uses TRBV30 and TRBJ1-1; the D gene is possibly TRBD1 (5 bases). V shed 5 bases and J shed 10 bases, with 20 bases lying between them. The V gene's germline CDR1 is GTSNPN and CDR2 SVGIG (reference sequence). This CDR3 region has 13 residues. The CDR3 loop reads CAWVQRDSSRAFF. In nucleotides, the CDR3 is TGTGCCTGGGTTCAACGGGACTCCTCACGAGCTTTCTTT.

This clone was counted only a few times. In DNA form, the CDR3 reads TGTGCCAGCAGCTTGGCATGGGCGTCTGGGGCCAACGTCCTGACTTTC. Translation: CASSLAWASGANVLTF. This rearrangement joins TRBV5-4 to TRBJ2-6, with no clear D. This CDR3 is built from 16 residues. Germline V gives CDR1 SGHNT, CDR2 YYREEE (reference sequence). Trimming took 0 bases from V and 1 from J, leaving 8 bases between them.

V gene TRBV24-1 combines with J gene TRBJ2-1; maybe TRBD2 (6 bases). The CDR3 sequence is 16 residues long. Germline V gene lookup returns CDR1 KGHDR and CDR2 SFDVKD. The V gene lost 2 bases and the J gene lost 0 bases, with 10 bases spanning the gap. The chain's CDR3 is CATSDSSAFSYNEQFF. The CDR3 DNA is TGTGCCACCAGTGATTCTAGCGCCTTCTCCTACAATGAGCAGTTCTTC.

The V and J genes are TRBV29-1 and TRBJ2-5; D is perhaps TRBD1 (6 bases). Trimming pared 7 bases from V and 2 bases from J, leaving 14 bases between. Germline assignment: CDR1 SQVTM and CDR2 ANQGSEA. The CDR3 has 13 residues. The CDR3 region has the DNA TGCAGCGCTGGGGCCGGGACACAAGAGACCCAGTACTTC. Its protein product is CSAGAGTQETQYF.

The chain is built from TRBV10-2 and TRBJ2-3; no clear D. Germline lookup yields CDR1 WSHSY and CDR2 SAAADI. The CDR3 has 16 residues. V was clipped by 4 bases and J by 5 bases, with 19 bases between them. The CDR3 protein is CASSAQSPVVLDTQYF. CDR3 sequence (DNA): TGCGCCAGCAGTGCACAGTCACCTGTTGTGTTAGATACGCAGTATTTT.

This clone was counted once. This chain uses TRBV19 with TRBJ2-5; D remains unclear. Germline V gives CDR1 LNHDA, CDR2 SQIVND (reference sequence). The germline V and J ends were trimmed by 3 bases and 5 bases, with 10 bases remaining between them. The CDR3 runs to 13 residues. CDR3 DNA sequence: TGTGCCAGTAGTATGAACCATCAGGAGACCCAGTACTTC. Protein product: CASSMNHQETQYF.

V usage is TRBV9 and J usage is TRBJ1-2, with D maybe TRBD1 (5 bases). Germline assignment: CDR1 SGDLS and CDR2 YYNGEE. The germline V and J ends were trimmed by 4 bases and 5 bases, with 12 bases remaining between them. The CDR3 extends over 13 amino acids. For the CDR3, the DNA is TGTGCCAGCAGCCCGGGGAGGGGATATGGCTACACCTTC. Its translation: CASSPGRGYGYTF.

The rearrangement uses TRBV27 and TRBJ2-7, with a weak D call TRBD2 (6 bases). Germline CDR1 reads MNHEY; CDR2 reads SMNVEV (reference sequence). This CDR3 comprises 15 residues. V shed 5 bases and J shed 6 bases, with 20 bases lying between them. CDR3 coding DNA: TGTGCCAGCAGTCCAAGCTCGGCGGGGATCCTCGAGCAGTACTTC. Amino acid sequence: CASSPSSAGILEQYF.

This rearrangement joins TRBV6-4 to TRBJ2-1, with a possible D match to TRBD2 (5 bases). Per germline, CDR1 MRHNA and CDR2 SNTAGT. The V and J ends lost 4 bases and 9 bases respectively, with 16 bases between them. This CDR3 comprises 14 residues. The CDR3 is CASSVFFEGTEQFF. The CDR3 coding sequence is TGTGCCAGCAGTGTCTTCTTCGAGGGCACTGAGCAGTTCTTC.

V usage is TRBV2 and J usage is TRBJ1-1; maybe TRBD1 (6 bases). V was clipped by 6 bases and J by 6 bases, with 8 bases between them. The CDR3 runs to 11 residues. The V gene's germline CDR1 is SNHLY and CDR2 FYNNEI. DNA for the CDR3: TGTGCCAGCAGACGACAGGCTGAAGCTTTCTTT. Translation: CASRRQAEAFF.

This sequence joins TRBV6-5 and TRBJ1-2; tentative D call: TRBD1 (6 bases). The length of the CDR3 is 14 residues. Trimming pared 8 bases from V and 8 bases from J, leaving 21 bases between. The germline V gene has CDR1 MNHEY and CDR2 SVGAGI. The CDR3 is CASLQSGTRGGYTF. CDR3 nucleotide sequence: TGTGCCAGCCTTCAATCCGGGACACGCGGGGGCTACACCTTC.

The chain couples TRBV5-6 to TRBJ1-5, with D tentatively TRBD1 (5 bases). Germline V gene data show CDR1 as SGHDT and CDR2 as YYEEEE. V dropped 5 bases and J dropped 3 bases, with 12 bases sitting between them. The CDR3 is 14 amino acids. CDR3 region: CASSSDSLNQPQHF. The CDR3 nucleotides are TGTGCCAGCAGTTCTGACAGCCTCAATCAGCCCCAGCATTTT.

CDR3 amino acids: CASRPRQANYGYTF. Here the CDR3 DNA reads TGTGCCAGCAGACCGCGACAGGCGAACTATGGCTACACCTTC. The chain has TRBV6-6 and TRBJ1-2; possibly TRBD1 for D (6 bases). Germline-derived CDR1 and CDR2 are MNHNY and SVGAGI (reference sequence). This CDR3 comprises 14 residues. V was shortened by 6 bases and J by 2 bases, with 13 bases between the two germline ends.

The rearrangement joins TRBV19 to TRBJ1-2; TRBD1 matches at 9 bases. The ends lost 5 bases at V and 7 bases at J; junction bases unmatched: 5. Germline lookup yields CDR1 LNHDA and CDR2 SQIVND (reference sequence). The CDR3 spans 13 residues. The DNA for the CDR3 is TGTGCCAGTAGTGAACAGGGGGCGCCTGGCTACACCTTC. It specifies CASSEQGAPGYTF. The full variable domain, rest sourced from reference TRBV19 and TRBJ1-2, is DGGITQSPKYLFRKEGQNVTLSCEQNLNHDAMYWYRQDPGQGLRLIYYSQIVNDFQKGDIAEGYSVSREKKESFPLTVTSAQKNPTAFYLCASSEQGAPGYTFGSGTRLTVV.

This CDR3 reads CASATGGEAYNEQFF. The CDR3 bases are TGTGCCAGCGCTACAGGGGGGGAAGCCTACAATGAGCAGTTCTTC. The chain recombines TRBV6-5 with TRBJ2-1, with D possibly TRBD1 on 8 matching bases. Germline CDR1 and CDR2: MNHEY and SVGAGI. There are 15 residues in the CDR3. Trimming cost V 8 bases and J 2 bases, with 16 bases left between them.